The 11 T cell receptor beta chains below come from one sample, sequenced in a study of beta chain features in type 1 diabetes. What was sequenced were expressed TCRB transcripts, since all of the isolated RNA had been reverse transcribed. Repertoires were generated with immunoSEQ multiplex PCR, while TCRdb's copy carries only in-frame clones and drops some. In the table there are about 230,000 clones, around 10% of which are singletons. Sequenced material: naive CD4+ T cells from blood. The receptors were sampled from a woman between 18 and 29 years old in good health.

This clone occurred a few times. The rearrangement uses TRBV5-1 and TRBJ2-5; TRBD1 agrees at 11 bases. The V gene end was trimmed by 3 bases and the J gene end by 5 bases; junction bases not matched to a gene: 6. The CDR3 spans 15 residues. CDR1 SGHRS and CDR2 YFSETQ come from the germline V gene. CDR3 bases: TGCGCCAGCAGCTATGGACAGGGGGCAGGGGAGACCCAGTACTTC. This encodes CASSYGQGAGETQYF.

J is TRBJ2-7 and V is TRBV7-9; 14 bases fit TRBD2. CDR1 SEHNR and CDR2 FQNEAQ come from the germline V gene (reference sequence). The CDR3 has 18 amino acids. V was pared by 7 bases and J by 0 bases, with 11 bases of the junction left unmatched. The CDR3 bases are TGTGCCAGCACGCCAACTGGGGGACTAGCGGGGGACTCCTACGAGCAGTACTTC. Protein sequence: CASTPTGGLAGDSYEQYF.

A few counts support this clone. The V gene is TRBV7-9, the J gene TRBJ2-2; D possibly corresponds to TRBD2 (6 bases). The CDR3 is 15 amino acids. V was pared by 1 base and J by 6 bases, with 12 bases between. Germline V gene sequence: CDR1 SEHNR, CDR2 FQNEAQ (reference sequence). CDR3 in DNA: TGTGCCAGCAGCTTAGGAGGAGGGTACCCCGGGGAGCTGTTTTTT. Its protein is CASSLGGGYPGELFF.

This clone was seen ten or more times. The gene calls are TRBV4-1 and TRBJ2-1, with a weak D call TRBD1 (5 bases). Trimming stripped 4 bases from V and 7 bases from J, with 8 bases between. Germline assignment: CDR1 MGHRA and CDR2 YSYEKL. The CDR3 is 12 amino acids. CDR3 DNA sequence: TGCGCCAGCAGCCTTCAGGGAAATGAGCAGTTCTTC. Protein sequence: CASSLQGNEQFF.

J is TRBJ2-5 and V is TRBV1; the table assigns TRBD2, which was not confirmed against the DNA. TRBV1 corresponds to a pseudogene. The CDR3 totals 14 residues. This CDR3 reads CTSSPGLGQETQYF. CDR3 coding DNA: TGCACCAGCAGCCCTGGACTAGGCCAAGAGACCCAGTACTTC.

This clone was detected many times. This sequence joins TRBV4-1 and TRBJ2-1; 10 positions match TRBD2. This CDR3 comprises 16 residues. CDR1 and CDR2 from the germline V gene are MGHRA and YSYEKL. Trimming cost V 4 bases and J 2 bases; bases outside gene matches: 5. The CDR3 DNA reads TGCGCCAGCAGCCTCCCGAGCGGGAGGGCCTACAATGAGCAGTTCTTC. Residues: CASSLPSGRAYNEQFF.

This clone has only a few counts. The chain combines TRBV5-4 with TRBJ2-3; TRBD2 agrees at 7 bases. J gave up 0 bases and V 2 bases, and 3 bases lay outside the gene matches. The germline V gene encodes CDR1 SGHNT and CDR2 YYREEE (reference sequence). The CDR3 runs to 15 residues. The CDR3 coding sequence is TGTGCCAGCAGCTTAAGCGGGGCTAGCACAGATACGCAGTATTTT. Amino acid sequence: CASSLSGASTDTQYF.

This rearrangement joins TRBV4-1 to TRBJ1-1; weak D call: TRBD1 (6 bases). The ends were cut back, 0 bases at V and 0 bases at J, with 8 bases in the middle. Germline V gene lookup returns CDR1 MGHRA and CDR2 YSYEKL. This CDR3 is 15 amino acids long. CDR3 DNA: TGCGCCAGCAGCCAAGAAGCAGGGGTGAACACTGAAGCTTTCTTT. Translation gives CASSQEAGVNTEAFF.

The gene calls are TRBV15 and TRBJ2-1, with D possibly being TRBD1 (5 bases). V lost 0 bases and J lost 13, with 19 bases in between. CDR1 and CDR2 (germline): LNHNV, YYDKDF (reference sequence). CDR3 length: 15 amino acids. In nucleotides, the CDR3 is TGTGCCACCAGCAGAGATCAGGGCAGGCTCCATTTACAGTTCTTC. Translated, it gives CATSRDQGRLHLQFF.

In its sample, this clone was seen many times. The J gene is TRBJ2-7, the V gene TRBV23-1; D not certain. TRBV23-1 is an open reading frame whose function is uncertain. The CDR3 runs 14 residues. V lost 6 bases and J 2 bases, leaving 14 bases between the germline ends. The CDR3 region has the DNA TGCGCCAGCAGCCCCCGACTGGCTCCCTACGAGCAGTACTTC. Translation: CASSPRLAPYEQYF.

The chain carries TRBV7-2 and TRBJ2-3, with D perhaps matching TRBD1 (5 bases). V was shortened by 10 bases and J by 4 bases, with 12 bases between the two germline ends. The CDR3 contains 12 residues. Germline V lookup: CDR1 SGHTA, CDR2 FQGNSA. The CDR3 here is CAIRWGPDTQYF. The DNA of the CDR3 is TGTGCCATCCGGTGGGGCCCAGATACGCAGTATTTT. Full variable domain (outside the CDR3, taken from reference TRBV7-2 and TRBJ2-3): GAGVSQSPSNKVTEKGKDVELRCDPISGHTALYWYRQSLGQGLEFLIYFQGNSAPDKSGLPSDRFSAERTGGSVSTLTIQRTQQEDSAVYLCAIRWGPDTQYFGPGTRLTVL.